The 14 T cell receptor beta chains below all came from one sample that was sequenced in a study of CXCR3-negative and CXCR3-positive naive CD8 T cells. General study results and limits: More hydrophobic TRB CDR3s were found in CXCR3-positive naive cells than in CXCR3-negative naive cells.

UMI-labeled TRB cDNA libraries were prepared by 5' RACE. TCRdb reprocessed the 5' RACE reads; each CDR3 protein has one entry and no DNA is given. The sample has roughly 100,000 distinct CDR3 sequences. No antigens are known for them. Sequenced sample: naive CXCR3+ CD8+ T cells from blood. Subset noted: CD45RO-CCR7+CD27+CD95- naive CD8+ T cells expressing CXCR3 (TNR3+). Every receptor here comes from a human donor in good health. Some clones in this sample may be carry-over from other donors' samples.

The gene calls are TRBV29-1 and TRBJ2-7; the D call of TRBD1 rests on TCRdb alone, since no DNA is present to check it. CDR3 size: 12 residues. Germline V gene data show CDR1 as SQVTM and CDR2 as ANQGSEA. This CDR3 reads CSAIQGGYEQYF.

The rearrangement joins TRBV5-6 to TRBJ2-5; TCRdb's assignment of TRBD2 cannot be checked, as there is no DNA. CDR3 length: 15 residues. Per the germline V gene, CDR1 is SGHDT and CDR2 is YYEEEE. CDR3 sequence: CASSPGGGNQETQYF.

This sequence joins TRBV11-2 and TRBJ2-1; the D gene TCRdb calls, TRBD1, cannot be checked with no DNA. Germline CDR1 is SGHAT and CDR2 is FQNNGV. There are 13 residues in the CDR3. CDR3 protein: CASSGTAYNEQFF.

The rearrangement uses TRBV12-3 or TRBV12-4 and TRBJ2-1. The CDR3 runs 13 residues. The CDR3 sequence is CASSLPLGDEQFF.

The CDR3 protein is CATRGGDVAYNEQFF. The chain couples TRBV10-3 to TRBJ2-1; there is no DNA to check the TCRdb D call of TRBD2. CDR1 and CDR2 from the germline V gene are ENHRY and SYGVKD. The CDR3 is 15 amino acids.

The rearrangement links TRBV29-1 to TRBJ2-7; absent DNA, TCRdb's TRBD1 call cannot be checked. The germline V gene has CDR1 SQVTM and CDR2 ANQGSEA. This CDR3 is built from 11 residues. CDR3 in amino acids: CSAGGSYEQYF.

The gene calls are TRBV7-9 and TRBJ2-7; TCRdb designates TRBD2, a call that cannot be tested without DNA. The germline V gene has CDR1 SEHNR and CDR2 FQNEAQ (reference sequence). The CDR3 totals 15 residues. CDR3 region: CASSLASGAKYEQYF.

J is TRBJ2-7 and V is TRBV5-1; with no DNA, the TCRdb D assignment of TRBD1 cannot be verified. The CDR3 totals 18 residues. Germline values: CDR1 SGHRS, CDR2 YFSETQ. CDR3 sequence: CASSLAHSGSGVPYEQYF.

The chain has TRBV29-1 and TRBJ1-4. Germline V lookup: CDR1 SQVTM, CDR2 ANQGSEA. The CDR3 is 13 amino acids. The CDR3 loop reads CSVWGLDNEKLFF.

The CDR3 spells CASSVGSGSYGYTF. The chain combines TRBV9 with TRBJ1-2; TCRdb indicates TRBD1, and absent DNA this call remains unverified. CDR3 length: 14 residues. CDR1 is SGDLS and CDR2 is YYNGEE in the germline V gene.

V usage is TRBV7-9 and J usage is TRBJ2-5; TCRdb's D gene call, TRBD2, goes unchecked for lack of DNA. The CDR3 is made up of 16 amino acids. Germline CDR1 SEHNR, CDR2 FQNEAQ (reference sequence). This CDR3 is CASSDLAGVNQETQYF.

The rearrangement joins TRBV29-1 to TRBJ2-7; TCRdb's D call, TRBD1, is unchecked because there is no DNA. The CDR3 consists of 13 residues. CDR1 is SQVTM, CDR2 ANQGSEA, per germline. The CDR3 protein is CSVQSRWGYEQYF.

CDR3 residues: CASGPHPTEQFF. The V and J genes are TRBV14 and TRBJ2-1. CDR3 size: 12 residues. CDR1 and CDR2 from the germline V gene are SGHDN and FVKESK.

V and J are TRBV28 and TRBJ1-1; the TRBD1 assignment by TCRdb is unverifiable without DNA. In germline, CDR1 is MDHEN, CDR2 SYDVKM. This CDR3 has 12 amino acids. The CDR3 protein is CASSLRGVKAFF.